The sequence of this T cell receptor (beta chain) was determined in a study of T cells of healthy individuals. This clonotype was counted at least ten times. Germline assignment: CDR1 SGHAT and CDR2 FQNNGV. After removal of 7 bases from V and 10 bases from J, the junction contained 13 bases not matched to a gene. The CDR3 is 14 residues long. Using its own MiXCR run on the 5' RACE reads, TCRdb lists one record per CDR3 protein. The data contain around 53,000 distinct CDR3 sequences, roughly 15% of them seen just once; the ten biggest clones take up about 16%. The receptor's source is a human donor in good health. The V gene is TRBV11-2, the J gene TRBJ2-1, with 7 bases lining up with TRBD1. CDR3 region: CASTSSYRGGEQFF. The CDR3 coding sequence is TGTGCCAGCACCTCCTCGTACAGGGGCGGGGAGCAGTTCTTC.